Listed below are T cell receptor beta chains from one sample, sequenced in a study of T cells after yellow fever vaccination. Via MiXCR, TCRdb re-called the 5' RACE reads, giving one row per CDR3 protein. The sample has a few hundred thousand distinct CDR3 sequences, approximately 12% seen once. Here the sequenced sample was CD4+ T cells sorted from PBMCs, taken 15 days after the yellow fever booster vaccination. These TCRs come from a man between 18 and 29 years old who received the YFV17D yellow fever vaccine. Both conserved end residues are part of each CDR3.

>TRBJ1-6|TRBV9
CASSVGTGGYSPLHF
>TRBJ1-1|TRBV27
CASSLLHQNTEAFF
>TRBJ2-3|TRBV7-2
CASSFGGEQGKNTQYF
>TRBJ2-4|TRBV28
CASTLGQFNIQYF
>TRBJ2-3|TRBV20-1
CSAPRLAGSTDTQYF
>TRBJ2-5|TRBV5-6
CASSPLTSGGPQETQYF
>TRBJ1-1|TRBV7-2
CASSFQNTEAFF
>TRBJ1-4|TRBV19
CASSWRGKLFF
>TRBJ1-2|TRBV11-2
CASILNTDWGYTF
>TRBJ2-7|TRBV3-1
CASSQVQGAIYEQYF
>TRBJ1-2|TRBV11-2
CASSDDGLYGYTF
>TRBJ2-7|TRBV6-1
CASSEGSGQLYEQYF
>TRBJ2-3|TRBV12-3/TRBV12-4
CASRPTSRYTDTQYF
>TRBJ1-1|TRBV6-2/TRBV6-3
CASIRGGDTEAFF
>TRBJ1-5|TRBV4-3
CASSQGWGGNQPQHF
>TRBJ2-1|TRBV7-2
CASSQRQGKFF
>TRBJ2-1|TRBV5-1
CASSSSSGGASYNEQFF
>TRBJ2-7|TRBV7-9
CASSSQGEGEYF
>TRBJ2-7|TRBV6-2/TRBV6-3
CASSYPTGRTGSGEQYF
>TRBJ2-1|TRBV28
CASGGDGRQFF
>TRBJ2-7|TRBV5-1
CASSPGGGPSEQYF
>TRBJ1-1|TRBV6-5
CASSWRTGGHTEAFF
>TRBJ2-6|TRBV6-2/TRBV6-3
CASSSGQAHSGANVLTF
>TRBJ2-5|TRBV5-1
CASSLRTGKETQYF
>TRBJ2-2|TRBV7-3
CASNDKAGELFF
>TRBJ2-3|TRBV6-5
CASRPRELSTDTQYF
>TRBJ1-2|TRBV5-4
CASTPRGNTYGYTF
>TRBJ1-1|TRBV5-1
CASSLAGLKDTEAFF
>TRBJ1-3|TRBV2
CARAGRATGNTIYF